Below are 15 T cell receptor beta chains sequenced from a single sample in a study of cytomegalovirus exposure and HLA in healthy donors. The PCR made use of 60 Vbeta and 13 Jbeta primers. The data were produced by immunoSEQ multiplex PCR, yet TCRdb's version contains in-frame clones alone and is incomplete. This table has some 130,000 clones, approximately 85% appearing once. Material: PBMCs. The origin of the receptors is a male donor in good health and CMV-seropositive.

The chain couples TRBV28 to TRBJ2-1, with 9 bases lining up with TRBD2. This CDR3 is 16 amino acids long. Germline lookup yields CDR1 MDHEN and CDR2 SYDVKM. V gave up 7 bases and J gave up 3 bases; unmatched junction bases: 10. The CDR3 region has the DNA TGTGCCAGCAACCCGGCCGGGACTAGCATCTACAATGAGCAGTTCTTC. Translating gives CASNPAGTSIYNEQFF.

The chain links TRBV7-9 to TRBJ1-3, with TRBD1 matching 8 bases. Per germline, CDR1 SEHNR and CDR2 FQNEAQ (reference sequence). The CDR3 is made up of 15 amino acids. After removal of 4 bases from V and 6 bases from J, the junction contained 8 bases not matched to a gene. CDR3 nucleotide sequence: TGTGCCAGCAGCTCAGGCCCAGGGGGCTTAAACACCATATATTTT. Protein product: CASSSGPGGLNTIYF.

The gene calls are TRBV14 and TRBJ2-2; maybe TRBD2 (6 bases). Germline values: CDR1 SGHDN, CDR2 FVKESK. Trimming removed 3 bases at V and 7 bases at J, with 12 bases between. The CDR3 has 14 amino acids. CDR3 bases: TGTGCCAGCAGCCATAGTCGGGGGATCGGGGAGCTGTTTTTT. Protein product: CASSHSRGIGELFF.

As regards this clone: At one boundary the junction diverges from the germline segment, which might be a read error. The rearrangement links TRBV7-2 to TRBJ2-7; 7 bases fit TRBD2. The CDR3 length is 12 residues. The V gene's germline CDR1 is SGHTA and CDR2 FQGNSA. The CDR3 is CASSLVGGPIRF. CDR3 bases: TGTGCCAGCAGCTTAGTGGGAGGGCCGATTAGGTTC.

The chain combines TRBV7-9 with TRBJ2-3; unclear D gene. The germline gives CDR1 SEHNR, CDR2 FQNEAQ (reference sequence). V lost 0 bases and J lost 3, with 10 bases in between. This CDR3 has 15 amino acids. CDR3 loop: CASSLASGTTDTQYF. The CDR3 DNA follows: TGTGCCAGCAGCTTAGCGTCAGGCACTACAGATACGCAGTATTTT.

The rearrangement joins TRBV7-3 to TRBJ2-5, with D perhaps matching TRBD1 (6 bases). Trimming left V 5 bases short and J 5 bases short, with 12 bases between. Germline CDR1 SGHTA, CDR2 FQGTGA. The CDR3 contains 13 residues. CDR3 protein: CASSRSGEETQYF. In DNA form, the CDR3 reads TGTGCCAGCAGCCGCTCAGGGGAGGAGACCCAGTACTTC.

The chain joins TRBV11-2 to TRBJ2-7, with 7 bases matching TRBD1. This CDR3 contains 15 residues. The V gene's germline CDR1 is SGHAT and CDR2 FQNNGV. Trimming took 2 bases from V and 2 from J; bases not matched to a gene: 6. The CDR3 sequence: CASSLSSQGTYEQYF. CDR3 nucleotide sequence: TGTGCCAGCAGCTTAAGTTCACAGGGGACCTACGAGCAGTACTTC.

The chain recombines TRBV4-3 with TRBJ2-7; 8 nucleotides match TRBD2. The V gene end was trimmed by 2 bases and the J gene end by 0 bases; junction bases not matched to a gene: 6. The length of the CDR3 is 16 residues. Per germline, CDR1 LGHNA and CDR2 YSLEER. The CDR3, as DNA: TGCGCCAGCAGCCAATCCACTAGCGGAGGCTCCTACGAGCAGTACTTC. Residues: CASSQSTSGGSYEQYF.

J is TRBJ2-7 and V is TRBV2; possible D gene TRBD1, 6 bases. Germline-derived CDR1 and CDR2 are SNHLY and FYNNEI. Trimming removed 2 bases from V and 0 bases from J, with 14 bases in between. The CDR3 has 16 amino acids. CDR3 bases: TGTGCCAGCAGTGAACACCGGGACACAGACTCCTACGAGCAGTACTTC. Translated, it gives CASSEHRDTDSYEQYF.

This chain joins TRBV28 and TRBJ2-1; D possibly corresponds to TRBD2 (6 bases). CDR3 length equals 13 residues. Germline CDR1 reads MDHEN; CDR2 reads SYDVKM. The V end lost 5 bases, the J end lost 10 bases, and 15 bases lay between the germline ends. Written as DNA, the CDR3 is TGTGCCAGCAGTCCCTGGGACTCCCGCGAGCAGTTCTTC. Protein: CASSPWDSREQFF.

The chain is built from TRBV4-1 and TRBJ1-4, with TRBD1 as a possible D gene (5 bases). Germline V gene data show CDR1 as MGHRA and CDR2 as YSYEKL. V lost 2 bases and J 10 bases, leaving 8 bases between the germline ends. The CDR3 loop spans 12 amino acids. CDR3 sequence reads: CASSQSRVKLFF. The CDR3 DNA reads TGCGCCAGCAGCCAAAGCAGGGTAAAACTGTTTTTT.

This clone has only one observation. The rearrangement uses TRBV6-5 and TRBJ2-5; possibly TRBD2 for D (5 bases). The germline V gene has CDR1 MNHEY and CDR2 SVGAGI. V was shortened by 7 bases and J by 5 bases, with 14 bases between the two germline ends. The CDR3 spans 13 residues. The CDR3 region has the DNA TGTGCCAGCACCCGGTGGCGCGGGGAGACCCAGTACTTC. Amino acids: CASTRWRGETQYF.

V and J are TRBV29-1 and TRBJ2-1, with a tentative D call TRBD1 (6 bases). Germline V gene sequence: CDR1 SQVTM, CDR2 ANQGSEA. Deletions cut 3 bases from V and 4 bases from J, with 25 bases between. CDR3 length: 18 amino acids. The CDR3 DNA follows: TGCAGCGTTGACCCTAGGACAGTAATACCAACATATTACAATGAGCAGTTCTTC. It encodes CSVDPRTVIPTYYNEQFF.

This clone was recorded a few times. This sequence joins TRBV19 and TRBJ2-4, with TRBD1 as a possible D gene (6 bases). The CDR3 sequence is 16 residues long. CDR1 LNHDA and CDR2 SQIVND come from the germline V gene (reference sequence). V was pared by 4 bases and J by 8 bases, with 21 bases between. The CDR3 region has the DNA TGTGCCAGTAGTAGCGCCAACAGGGACCTGAGGGACATTCAGTACTTC. Its translation: CASSSANRDLRDIQYF.

This clone has only a few counts. The CDR3 DNA is TGTGCCAGCAGGACCCCGGGACTGGGAAACACCGGGGAGCTGTTTTTT. Translating gives CASRTPGLGNTGELFF. V and J are TRBV28 and TRBJ2-2, with a possible D match to TRBD2 (6 bases). The CDR3 length is 16 residues. V was pared by 6 bases and J by 2 bases, with 16 bases between. Germline-derived CDR1 and CDR2 are MDHEN and SYDVKM.